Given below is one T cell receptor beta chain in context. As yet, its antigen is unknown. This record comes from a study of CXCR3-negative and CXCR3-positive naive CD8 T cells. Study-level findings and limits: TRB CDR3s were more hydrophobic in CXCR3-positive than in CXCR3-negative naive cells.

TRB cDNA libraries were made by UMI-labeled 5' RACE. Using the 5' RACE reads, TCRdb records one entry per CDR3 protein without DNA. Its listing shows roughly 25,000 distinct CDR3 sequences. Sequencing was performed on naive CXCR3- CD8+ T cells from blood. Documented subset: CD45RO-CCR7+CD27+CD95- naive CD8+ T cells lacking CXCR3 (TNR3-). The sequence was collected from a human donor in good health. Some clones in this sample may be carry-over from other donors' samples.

Here the CDR3 reads CASKIRNTEAFF. V gene TRBV19 combines with J gene TRBJ1-1. The germline V gene has CDR1 LNHDA and CDR2 SQIVND (reference sequence). The CDR3 length is 12 residues.